Listed below are T cell receptor beta chains from one sample, sequenced in a study of T cell responses to AZD1222 COVID-19 vaccine. Assay used: immunoSEQ multiplex PCR; TCRdb lists only in-frame clones, some missing. The sample comprises about 140,000 clones, more than 75% of which are singletons, and 2.5% to 3.5% rests with the top ten. Here the sequenced sample was peripheral blood, taken 28 days after the second AZD1222 dose. These receptors were collected from an adult who received the AZD1222 COVID-19 vaccine. CDR3s include the opening cysteine and the closing phenylalanine or tryptophan. The D gene is left open where the match is weak. The size field is filled for only some rows; it gives once, few, many or a size class.

J gene | D gene | V gene | clone size | CDR3 protein | CDR3 DNA
TRBJ2-1 | TRBD1 | TRBV30 | NA | CAWSVPRGGGNEQFF | TGTGCCTGGAGTGTACCAAGAGGGGGCGGGAATGAGCAGTTCTTC
TRBJ1-6 | NA | TRBV7-9 | NA | CASSSAGGSPLHF | TGTGCCAGCAGCTCGGCGGGAGGATCACCCCTCCACTTT
TRBJ1-4 | NA | TRBV4-3 | NA | CASSLSGATNEKLFF | TGCGCCAGCAGCTTAAGCGGGGCAACTAATGAAAAACTGTTTTTT
TRBJ1-4 | NA | TRBV30 | NA | CAWSVGREKLFF | TGTGCCTGGAGTGTAGGGCGCGAAAAACTGTTTTTT
TRBJ2-3 | NA | TRBV11-3 | NA | CASSSSGDSVQGRDTQYF | TGTGCCAGCAGCTCCTCGGGTGACAGCGTCCAGGGGAGAGATACGCAGTATTTT
TRBJ1-6 | NA | TRBV7-2 | NA | CASSLAGQLGSPLHF | TGTGCCAGCAGCTTAGCTGGACAGCTGGGATCACCCCTCCACTTT
TRBJ1-5 | NA | TRBV5-6 | NA | CASSSSGKVSNQPQHF | TGTGCCAGCAGCTCATCAGGGAAGGTTAGCAATCAGCCCCAGCATTTT
TRBJ1-1 | NA | TRBV20-1 | NA | CSASSRTDTEAFF | TGCAGTGCTAGTTCCAGGACCGACACTGAAGCTTTCTTT
TRBJ2-3 | TRBD2 | TRBV5-8 | NA | CASSSTSGGPRGRSDTQYF | TGTGCCAGCAGCTCGACTAGCGGGGGGCCACGGGGGCGGTCAGATACGCAGTATTTT
TRBJ1-4 | TRBD1 | TRBV2 | NA | CASNGGTEGKLFF | TGTGCCAGCAACGGGGGGACAGAGGGAAAACTGTTTTTT
TRBJ2-5 | NA | TRBV7-2 | once | CASSAYRSQETQYF | TGTGCCAGCAGCGCATACAGGAGCCAAGAGACCCAGTACTTC
TRBJ1-4 | NA | TRBV20-1 | NA | CSASVAIEKLFF | TGCAGTGCTAGTGTTGCGATTGAAAAACTGTTTTTT
TRBJ1-5 | TRBD1 | TRBV7-8 | NA | CASSFETGEQPQHF | TGTGCCAGCAGCTTTGAGACAGGGGAACAGCCCCAGCATTTT
TRBJ2-7 | NA | TRBV28 | NA | CASTHETGRYEQYF | TGTGCCAGCACCCATGAGACAGGGAGGTACGAGCAGTACTTC
TRBJ2-1 | NA | TRBV7-2 | once | CASSRASEDEQFF | TGTGCCAGCAGCCGCGCTAGCGAGGATGAGCAGTTCTTC
TRBJ2-7 | NA | TRBV29-1 | NA | CSARRGTYEQYF | TGCAGCGCCAGAAGGGGGACCTACGAGCAGTACTTC
TRBJ2-3 | TRBD2 | TRBV3-1/TRBV3-2 | NA | CASSLTSGRADTQYF | TGTGCCAGCAGCCTCACTAGCGGGAGGGCAGATACGCAGTATTTT
TRBJ2-7 | NA | TRBV4-1 | NA | CASSQVGKYEQYF | TGCGCCAGCAGCCAAGTCGGGAAATACGAGCAGTACTTC
TRBJ1-1 | NA | TRBV12-3/TRBV12-4 | NA | CASSRVVPTEAFF | TGTGCCAGCAGTAGGGTAGTTCCCACTGAAGCTTTCTTT
TRBJ2-2 | NA | TRBV27 | NA | CASSSLFGELFF | TGTGCCAGCAGTTCCCTCTTCGGGGAGCTGTTTTTT
TRBJ1-1 | TRBD1 | TRBV2 | NA | CASTKGTGPGGAEAFF | TGTGCCAGCACAAAAGGGACAGGGCCCGGTGGGGCTGAAGCTTTCTTT
TRBJ2-2 | NA | TRBV6-2/TRBV6-3 | NA | CASSPGGVGTGELFF | TGTGCCAGCAGTCCCGGTGGGGTGGGCACCGGGGAGCTGTTTTTT
TRBJ1-1 | NA | TRBV4-1 | NA | CASSHQVWGENTEAFF | TGCGCCAGCAGCCACCAGGTGTGGGGCGAGAACACTGAAGCTTTCTTT
TRBJ2-7 | TRBD2 | TRBV7-8 | NA | CASSLGPSGAAYEQYF | TGTGCCAGCAGCTTAGGCCCTAGCGGGGCCGCCTACGAGCAGTACTTC
TRBJ1-1 | NA | TRBV7-2 | NA | CASSPTTGSEAFF | TGTGCCAGCAGCCCTACTACAGGGTCCGAAGCTTTCTTT
TRBJ1-4 | NA | TRBV12-3/TRBV12-4 | NA | CASSYQTAEKLFF | TGTGCCAGCAGTTACCAGACAGCAGAAAAACTGTTTTTT
TRBJ1-6 | NA | TRBV6-5 | NA | CASRLQGLESSPLHF | TGTGCCAGCAGACTACAGGGTCTAGAGAGTTCACCCCTCCACTTT
TRBJ2-7 | NA | TRBV10-3 | NA | CASATEREDEQYF | TGTGCCTCCGCCACAGAGAGGGAAGACGAGCAGTACTTC
TRBJ1-2 | NA | TRBV30 | NA | CAWSGSEGGYTF | TGTGCCTGGAGTGGGTCAGAGGGTGGCTACACCTTC
TRBJ2-2 | TRBD2 | TRBV18 | NA | CASSFGSGTVTGELFF | TGTGCCAGCTCATTCGGGAGCGGGACCGTCACCGGGGAGCTGTTTTTT
TRBJ1-2 | NA | TRBV12-3/TRBV12-4 | NA | CASSFGDYGYTF | TGTGCCAGCAGTTTCGGGGACTATGGCTACACCTTC
TRBJ2-7 | TRBD1 | TRBV19 | NA | CASSVRQGDYEQYF | TGTGCCAGTAGTGTGCGGCAGGGGGACTACGAGCAGTACTTC
TRBJ1-5 | NA | TRBV7-8 | NA | CASSLLDSQGPQHF | TGTGCCAGCAGCTTATTGGACAGTCAAGGACCCCAGCATTTT
TRBJ2-3 | NA | TRBV6-5 | NA | CASSYGSGGAQYF | TGTGCCAGCAGTTACGGTTCCGGGGGTGCGCAGTATTTT
TRBJ2-3 | TRBD2 | TRBV6-5 | once | CASSPTSGRTDTQYF | TGTGCCAGCAGTCCCACTAGCGGGCGAACAGATACGCAGTATTTT
TRBJ2-5 | NA | TRBV10-3 | NA | CAISDSTGGHETQYF | TGTGCCATCAGTGACAGCACCGGGGGTCACGAGACCCAGTACTTC
TRBJ2-7 | NA | TRBV11-2 | NA | CASSLGLNYEQYF | TGTGCCAGCAGCTTGGGCCTAAACTACGAGCAGTACTTC
TRBJ2-3 | TRBD2 | TRBV11-2 | NA | CASSLARLAGEGDTQYF | TGTGCCAGCAGCCTGGCCCGACTAGCGGGGGAGGGAGATACGCAGTATTTT
TRBJ1-5 | NA | TRBV24-1 | NA | CATSGAGFSNQPQHF | TGTGCCACCAGTGGAGCAGGGTTCAGCAATCAGCCCCAGCATTTT
TRBJ2-5 | NA | TRBV11-1 | NA | CASSLGQLKETQYF | TGTGCCAGCAGCTTGGGGCAGTTAAAAGAGACCCAGTACTTC
TRBJ2-3 | TRBD2 | TRBV9 | NA | CASSGPPGTRGDTQYF | TGTGCCAGCAGCGGCCCTCCCGGGACTAGGGGGGATACGCAGTATTTT
TRBJ2-7 | NA | TRBV18 | NA | CASSPQATRANQEQYF | TGTGCCAGCTCACCACAGGCGACCCGGGCCAACCAGGAGCAGTACTTC
TRBJ1-2 | TRBD1 | TRBV3-1/TRBV3-2 | NA | CASSQTNRGSYGYTF | TGTGCCAGCAGCCAAACAAACAGGGGTTCATATGGCTACACCTTC
TRBJ2-2 | NA | TRBV24-1 | NA | CATSDHSTGTGELFF | TGTGCCACCAGTGATCATTCTACAGGGACCGGGGAGCTGTTTTTT
TRBJ1-2 | NA | TRBV12-3/TRBV12-4 | NA | CASTGSPYGYTF | TGTGCCAGCACGGGAAGTCCCTATGGCTACACCTTC